This TCR beta chain was captured in a study of shared clonotypes between healthy human individuals. Across the study: Three men and a couple of women, aged 18 to 49, were donors. Findings and limits, study-wide: The authors expected sequencing depth to affect clonotype sharing among donors.

The CDR3 has 16 amino acids. With V trimmed by 0 bases and J by 4 bases, 5 bases remained unmatched. Germline assignment: CDR1 SGHAT and CDR2 FQNNGV. Note on this clone: The antigen is not known.

Profiled with immunoSEQ multiplex PCR; TCRdb holds only in-frame clones, not every one. This sample has 2.5 million or so clones, with approximately 92% found just once. Sequenced input: naive CD4+ T cells sorted from blood. As for subset: CD45RA+ positively selected. The chain uses TRBV11-2 and TRBJ2-2; 7 nucleotides agree with TRBD1. The sequence derives from a man aged 18 to 29 in good health. CDR3: CASSLELTGPTGELFF. The CDR3 DNA is TGTGCCAGCAGCTTAGAACTGACAGGGCCCACCGGGGAGCTGTTTTTT.